This T cell receptor (beta chain) was sequenced for a study of blood T cell repertoires in COVID-19. Study overall: Both acute and convalescent COVID-19 samples were obtained from the United States, Italy and Spain. Sample material is recorded as cDNA or gDNA derived from T cells, B-cell-depleted T cells, or PBMCs.

In the original analysis: Amplification with reference gene primers provided the estimates of nucleated cell counts. Sequencing was performed with immunoSEQ multiplex PCR; in TCRdb, only in-frame clones are kept and a portion is missing. The V and J calls and clone size come from that table; D and trimming were worked out from the DNA. Altogether 68,000 or so clones are present, roughly 84% being singletons, with the ten largest covering over 4%. The CDR3 has 16 residues. Germline V gene lookup returns CDR1 LNHNV and CDR2 YYDKDF (reference sequence). The junction had 6 bases not matched to a gene; V was cut back by 0 bases and J by 2 bases.

V gene TRBV15 combines with J gene TRBJ2-5; TRBD2 matches at 7 bases. This receptor was obtained from a man aged 50 or older with acute or convalescent COVID-19. The sequenced material came from peripheral blood. This CDR3 reads CATSRDRDYQQETQYF. The CDR3 DNA sequence: TGTGCCACCAGCAGAGATCGGGACTACCAACAAGAGACCCAGTACTTC.